What follows describes a single TCR beta chain. Its matching antigen is unknown. This CDR3 spans 15 amino acids. CDR1 is MGHDK and CDR2 is SYGVNS in the germline V gene. With the 5' RACE reads reprocessed, TCRdb shows one record per CDR3 protein and no DNA. The sample totals some 150,000 distinct CDR3 sequences; its top ten clones hold 6.5% to 9%. The data derive from a study of monozygotic twins with inflammatory bowel disease. Regarding the study as a whole: What may have added variability to patient repertoires is that immunosuppressive treatments differed. Different subtypes (of T cells) could not be told apart from one another.

Sample: blood. This rearrangement joins TRBV25-1 to TRBJ2-3; the TRBD1 assignment by TCRdb is unverifiable without DNA. The TCR sequence derives from a human donor with ulcerative colitis or Crohn's disease, or a healthy co-twin of an affected twin (not recorded which). The chain's CDR3 is CASAGTGTSTDTQYF.